This TCR beta chain derives from a study of shared clonotypes between healthy human individuals. Sequencing was performed with immunoSEQ multiplex PCR; in TCRdb, only in-frame clones are kept and a portion is missing. The sample has hundreds of thousands of clones; more than 95% are singletons. Trimming removed 3 bases from V and 7 bases from J, with 12 bases in between. The CDR3 covers 13 residues. Germline assignment: CDR1 LNHDA and CDR2 SQIVND (reference sequence). The clonotype was recovered from a woman between 25 and 40 years old in good health. Sequencing was performed on naive CD4+ T cells sorted from blood. Documented subset: CD45RA+ positively selected. The gene calls are TRBV19 and TRBJ1-2; no clear D gene. The CDR3 region has the DNA TGTGCCAGTAGTATTGCGGGATTAAGTGGCTACACCTTC. Amino acid sequence: CASSIAGLSGYTF.